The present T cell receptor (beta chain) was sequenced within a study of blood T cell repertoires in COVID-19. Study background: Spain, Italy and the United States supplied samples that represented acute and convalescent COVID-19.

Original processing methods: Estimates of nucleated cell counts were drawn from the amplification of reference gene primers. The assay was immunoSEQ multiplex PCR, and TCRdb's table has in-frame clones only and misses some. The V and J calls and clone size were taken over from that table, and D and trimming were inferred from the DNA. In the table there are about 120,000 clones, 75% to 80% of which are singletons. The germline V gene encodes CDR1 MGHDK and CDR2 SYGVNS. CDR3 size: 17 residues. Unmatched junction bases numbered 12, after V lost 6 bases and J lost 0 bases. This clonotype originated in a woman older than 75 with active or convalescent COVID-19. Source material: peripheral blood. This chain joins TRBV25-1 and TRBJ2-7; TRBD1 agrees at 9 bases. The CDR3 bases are TGTGCCAGCAGGTCCGGGACAGGGCTTCCGGGCTCCTACGAGCAGTACTTC. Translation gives CASRSGTGLPGSYEQYF.